Sequencing of this T cell receptor (beta chain) was carried out in a study of T-cell memory formation after mild COVID-19. Study-level results: Mostly located in CM and EM were contracting CD4+ clones, with contracting CD8+ clones located in EMRA.

Germline loops: CDR1 SQVTM, CDR2 ANQGSEA. The V gene end was trimmed by 4 bases and the J gene end by 1 base; junction bases not matched to a gene: 4. The CDR3 sequence is 15 residues long. MiXCR, applied by TCRdb to the 5' RACE reads, yields one record per CDR3 protein. The sample includes about 400,000 distinct CDR3 sequences, 20% to 30% of them seen just once. This clonotype was counted only a few times. Its antigen is still unknown. The specimen sequenced was PBMCs or a T cell subset sorted from them (not recorded which). J is TRBJ1-4 and V is TRBV29-1; TRBD1 aligns across 9 bases. The sequence derives from an adult woman who had mild COVID-19 (a few samples of this study predate the infection). Cell type and time point are not known. CDR3 residues: CSVADRGGTNEKLFF. The CDR3 bases are TGCAGCGTTGCGGACAGGGGAGGAACTAATGAAAAACTGTTTTTT.